This TCR beta chain came from a study of shared clonotypes between healthy human individuals. Study in general: The plates for each donor numbered three CD4 naive, three CD4 memory, two CD8 naive and one CD8 memory. Points from the study as a whole: Estimated richness was generally greater in naive than memory subsets. A handful of donors held 4.5% to 5% of naive CD4 clonotypes in common.

The length of the CDR3 is 14 residues. Positively selected for CCR7, the CD45RO-negative cells used as naive CD8 cells excluded terminally differentiated effector memory CD45RA+ cells. For this clone: Its antigen is undetermined.

Replicate PCRs from sorted subsets contained about 0.2 ug DNA, which is around 30,000 T cell genomes. Profiled with immunoSEQ multiplex PCR; TCRdb holds only in-frame clones, not every one. This table holds some 2,000,000 clones, over 85% found once. The sequence was obtained from a man aged 18-30 years in good health. Sequenced sample: naive CD8+ T cells sorted from blood. This chain links TRBV21-1 with TRBJ1-4. TRBV21-1 counts as a pseudogene. The CDR3 spells CASSRDGGNEKLFF. The CDR3 bases are TGTGCCAGCAGCAGGGACGGGGGTAATGAAAAACTGTTTTTT.